This TCR beta chain was found in a study of OX40 agonist ivuxolimab in advanced cancers. Looking at the study overall: An agonistic anti-OX40 (CD134) antibody, ivuxolimab, was used to treat the patients. Prior checkpoint blockade (anti-PD-1, anti-PD-L1 or anti-CTLA-4) was permitted; about 40% had it. Three partial responders included one hepatocellular carcinoma patient and two cutaneous melanoma patients. Study-level findings and limits: With doses of 0.1 to 3.0 mg/kg, CD4+ and CD8+ blood T cells had undergone clonal expansion by week 6.

Comment on this clone: Its antigen is unknown.

The data were produced by immunoSEQ multiplex PCR, yet TCRdb's version contains in-frame clones alone and is incomplete. This sample has 50,000 to 55,000 clones; roughly 84% occur once, and the top ten carry about 4.6%. The V gene's germline CDR1 is MDHEN and CDR2 SYDVKM. The CDR3 length is 12 residues. The trim removed 6 bases at V and 8 bases at J, leaving 6 bases unmatched. The origin of this receptor is an adult with an advanced solid tumor such as melanoma, head and neck, liver or kidney cancer. The source was CD4+ or CD8+ T cells sorted from blood, collected in a trial of the OX40 agonist ivuxolimab. This chain links TRBV28 with TRBJ1-1; 7 bases are a match to TRBD1. The CDR3 reads CASSLGQPEAFF. CDR3 nucleotides: TGTGCCAGCAGCCTGGGACAGCCCGAAGCTTTCTTT.